This is a list of T cell receptor beta chains from one sample in a study of control samples from healthy donors and cancer patients. Generated by immunoSEQ multiplex PCR, the TCRdb table keeps only in-frame clones and is missing some. The repertoire consists of fewer than 200,000 clones, with around 88% occurring once and the leading ten covering around 5%. The sequencing sample was made of blood. The receptors were sampled from a woman younger than 45 in good health. The CDR3 runs from the conserved cysteine through the conserved F or W. D genes are given only for firm matches. A clone size is listed for some rows: how often the clone was seen (once, few, many), or a class if it is expanded.

j_call	d_call	clone_size	v_call	cdr3_nt	cdr3_aa
TRBJ2-7	NA	NA	TRBV6-5	TGTGCCAGCAGTCCGACAACCTACGAGCAGTACTTC	CASSPTTYEQYF
TRBJ2-5	NA	NA	TRBV2	TGTGCCAGCAGCGCTCTGAGGACCCAGTACTTC	CASSALRTQYF
TRBJ2-1	TRBD2	NA	TRBV5-8	TGTGCCAGCAGCTTGGCCGGACTAGCGCCCTACAATGAGCAGTTCTTC	CASSLAGLAPYNEQFF
TRBJ1-2	NA	NA	TRBV14	TGTGCCAGCAGCCTGGGACACATCTATGGCTACACCTTC	CASSLGHIYGYTF
TRBJ2-7	TRBD2	few	TRBV9	TGTGCCAGCAGCGTAGGGGCGGGGGAAATCTACGAGCAGTACTTC	CASSVGAGEIYEQYF
TRBJ1-3	NA	NA	TRBV24-1	TGTGCCACCGGGCCGCACAACTTTTGCTCTGGAAACACCATATATTTT	CATGPHNFCSGNTIYF
TRBJ2-5	NA	NA	TRBV3-1/TRBV3-2	TGTGCCAGCAGCCCTCGGCCGAGGACCCAGTACTTC	CASSPRPRTQYF
TRBJ2-2	NA	NA	TRBV11-2	TGTGCGGTGGGGACGGATAACACCGGGGAGCTGTTTTTT	CAVGTDNTGELFF
TRBJ1-3	NA	few	TRBV5-1	TGCGCCAGCAGTAATCCAACCGGGACCTCTGGAAACACCATATATTTT	CASSNPTGTSGNTIYF
TRBJ1-6	NA	NA	TRBV4-2	TGTGCCAGCAGCCAGCCAGGAAATTCACCCCTCCACTTT	CASSQPGNSPLHF
TRBJ1-2	NA	NA	TRBV10-1	TGCGCCAGCGGGCCCGGGGCATATTATGGCTACACCTTC	CASGPGAYYGYTF
TRBJ1-2	NA	NA	TRBV19	TGTGCCAGTAGTAACGGCTATGGCTACACCTTC	CASSNGYGYTF
TRBJ1-1	NA	NA	TRBV27	TGTGCCAGCAGAAAAGGGACCGACCCCTGGGGGGTGAACACTGAAGCTTTCTTT	CASRKGTDPWGVNTEAFF
TRBJ1-2	NA	once	TRBV7-7	TGTGCTAGCAGCTTCTTGCAGGTCGACTATGGCTACACCTTC	CASSFLQVDYGYTF
TRBJ1-6	NA	NA	TRBV27	TGTGCCAGCAGTGCAGGGAGCTCCTATAATTCACCCCTCCACTTT	CASSAGSSYNSPLHF
TRBJ1-4	NA	NA	TRBV18	TGTGCCAGCTCACGAGACAGTAATGAAAAACTGTTTTTT	CASSRDSNEKLFF
TRBJ2-7	TRBD2	NA	TRBV9	TGTGCCAGCAGCGTAGCGGTTAGCGGGAGGGCCGGCGAGCAGTACTTC	CASSVAVSGRAGEQYF
TRBJ1-5	NA	once	TRBV19	TGTGCCAGTAGTATTCTGGGAGGTCAGCCCCAGCATTTT	CASSILGGQPQHF
TRBJ1-2	NA	NA	TRBV7-9	TGTGCCAGCAGCTTCGGGGGATATGGCTACACCTTC	CASSFGGYGYTF
TRBJ2-2	TRBD2	NA	TRBV2	TGTGCCAGCAGTGAAGCCGGACTAGCGGGAAGGGGCAACACCGGGGAGCTGTTTTTT	CASSEAGLAGRGNTGELFF
TRBJ1-5	NA	NA	TRBV28	TGTGCCAGCAGTTTTTTGGACAGAAGCAATCAGCCCCAGCATTTT	CASSFLDRSNQPQHF
TRBJ2-3	NA	NA	TRBV18	TGTGCCAGCTCACCAACCCTAGCTGAGCACAGCCCAGATACGCAGTATTTT	CASSPTLAEHSPDTQYF
TRBJ1-1	NA	NA	TRBV11-2	TGTGCCAGCAGCTACGGGTTGTTGGGCACTGAAGCTTTCTTT	CASSYGLLGTEAFF
TRBJ2-4	NA	NA	TRBV18	TGTGCCAGCTCACGGCAGGGGACGGGAAACATTCAGTACTTC	CASSRQGTGNIQYF
TRBJ2-3	TRBD2	NA	TRBV2	TGTGCCAGCAGTGCCTCAGCGGGGATAGGACGCGATACGCAGTATTTT	CASSASAGIGRDTQYF
TRBJ1-2	NA	NA	TRBV6-5	TGTGCCAGCAGAGAGGGGGGTTTCTATGGCTACACCTTC	CASREGGFYGYTF
TRBJ1-5	TRBD1	NA	TRBV6-2/TRBV6-3	TGTGCCAGCAGTAATCGACCGACCGACAGGGTCAATCAGCCCCAGCATTTT	CASSNRPTDRVNQPQHF
TRBJ2-3	NA	NA	TRBV7-9	TGTGCCAGCAGCTACAGCACAGATACGCAGTATTTT	CASSYSTDTQYF
TRBJ2-7	NA	NA	TRBV21-1	TGTGCCAGCAGCCCTGTCTGGGCGAGCTCCTACGAGCAGTACTTC	CASSPVWASSYEQYF
TRBJ1-3	NA	NA	TRBV4-1	TGCGCCAGCAGCTCCTCCGGGGGGGACTTCTCTGGAAACACCATATATTTT	CASSSSGGDFSGNTIYF
TRBJ2-3	NA	once	TRBV24-1	TGTGCCACCAGTGACGGGACCCTAGGAGATACGCAGTATTTT	CATSDGTLGDTQYF
TRBJ1-3	TRBD1	NA	TRBV6-6	TGTGCCAGCAGTTTTGGACAGGCTGGAAACACCATATATTTT	CASSFGQAGNTIYF
TRBJ2-2	NA	NA	TRBV5-1	TGCGCCAGCAGATCGGCTGGTGCAGGGCTAAACACCGGGGAGCTGTTTTTT	CASRSAGAGLNTGELFF
TRBJ2-1	TRBD1	NA	TRBV19	TGTGCCAGTAGTACGGGACAGAAGGCCTACAATGAGCAGTTCTTC	CASSTGQKAYNEQFF
TRBJ2-3	NA	many	TRBV5-4	TGTGCCAGCAGCCCCGGGGGGCGGGGAAGCACAGATACGCAGTATTTT	CASSPGGRGSTDTQYF
TRBJ1-2	NA	NA	TRBV14	TGTGCCAGCAGCCAATCAACAGGGCAGAGTGGCTACACCTTC	CASSQSTGQSGYTF
TRBJ2-6	NA	NA	TRBV6-4	TGTGCCTGGCAGCAGGAAGGGACTCCCAGCTCTGGGGCCAACGTCCTGACTTTC	CAWQQEGTPSSGANVLTF
TRBJ2-1	NA	NA	TRBV6-5	TGTGCCAGCAGTTACTTAGCGGATTACAATGAGCAGTTCTTC	CASSYLADYNEQFF
TRBJ1-5	NA	NA	TRBV6-1	TGTGCCAGCAGTGAAGCGGGGGGTCAGAATCAGCCCCAGCATTTT	CASSEAGGQNQPQHF
TRBJ2-7	TRBD2	NA	TRBV27	TGTGCCAGCAGTTCGGTCACTAGCGGGAGTTCCTACGAGCAGTACTTC	CASSSVTSGSSYEQYF
TRBJ2-2	TRBD2	NA	TRBV3-1/TRBV3-2	TGTGCCAGCAGCCAAGGGGCCCAGCTAGCGGGGTTCACCGGGGAGCTGTTTTTT	CASSQGAQLAGFTGELFF
TRBJ2-3	NA	NA	TRBV28	TGTGCCAGCAGTTTCTCTCAGTTAGAAAGCACAGATACGCAGTATTTT	CASSFSQLESTDTQYF
TRBJ2-2	NA	NA	TRBV11-2	TGTGCCAGCAGCTCATTGCAGGGGGAGGCCGGGGAGCTGTTTTTT	CASSSLQGEAGELFF
TRBJ1-5	TRBD1	NA	TRBV13	TGTGCCAGCAGCCTGGACAGGGACAATCAGCCCCAGCATTTT	CASSLDRDNQPQHF
TRBJ2-1	TRBD2	NA	TRBV5-1	TGCGCCAGCAGCTTGGACTTGTCGCGGGGGAACAATGAGCAGTTCTTC	CASSLDLSRGNNEQFF
TRBJ2-3	NA	few	TRBV5-6	TGTGCCAGCAGCTTGATTGGGGACACAGATACGCAGTATTTT	CASSLIGDTDTQYF
TRBJ1-2	NA	NA	TRBV7-9	TGTGCCAGCAGCCCCCGGACGGCCCCTAACTATGGCTACACCTTC	CASSPRTAPNYGYTF
TRBJ2-5	NA	NA	TRBV4-1	TGCGCCAGCAGCCACCCCGGCCGGGGCCTTTCTTTAGGGACCCAGTACTTC	CASSHPGRGLSLGTQYF
TRBJ2-7	TRBD2	NA	TRBV5-6	TGTGCCAGCAGCTTGGATGATCGGGACTACCCCTACGAGCAGTACTTC	CASSLDDRDYPYEQYF
TRBJ1-2	NA	NA	TRBV5-4	TGTGCCAGCAGCCCGGACTCGGACTATGGCTACACCTTC	CASSPDSDYGYTF
TRBJ1-1	TRBD1	NA	TRBV6-5	TGTGCCAGCAGTTACTCGTCAGGGGGAGGCACTGAAGCTTTCTTT	CASSYSSGGGTEAFF
TRBJ1-6	NA	NA	TRBV5-4	TGTGCCAGCAGCCCCGCAGACAGCTTAAATTCACCCCTCCACTTT	CASSPADSLNSPLHF
TRBJ2-3	NA	NA	TRBV13	TGTGCCAGCAGCGTACTCACAGATACGCAGTATTTT	CASSVLTDTQYF
TRBJ2-2	NA	NA	TRBV28	TGTGCCAGCAGTCGCAGACAGGCCACGGGAACCGGGGAGCTGTTTTTT	CASSRRQATGTGELFF